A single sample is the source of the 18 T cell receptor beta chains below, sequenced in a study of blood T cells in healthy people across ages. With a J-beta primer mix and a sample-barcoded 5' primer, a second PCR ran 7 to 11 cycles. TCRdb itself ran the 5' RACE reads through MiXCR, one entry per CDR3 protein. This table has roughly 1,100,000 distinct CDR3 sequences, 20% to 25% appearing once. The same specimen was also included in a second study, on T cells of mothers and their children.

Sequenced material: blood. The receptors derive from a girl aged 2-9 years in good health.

CDR3 in amino acids: CASSWGLSGGGELFF. The CDR3 nucleotides read TGTGCCAGCAGCTGGGGACTCTCGGGGGGCGGGGAGCTGTTTTTT. The V call is TRBV5-6, the J call TRBJ2-2, with 7 bases that match TRBD2. The CDR3 has 15 amino acids. Germline lookup yields CDR1 SGHDT and CDR2 YYEEEE. V gave up 3 bases and J gave up 7 bases; unmatched junction bases: 9.

The CDR3 DNA sequence: TGTGCCAGCAGTGACGCCGGGCCCTACACCGGGGAGCTGTTTTTT. This gives the protein CASSDAGPYTGELFF. V and J are TRBV12-3 or TRBV12-4 and TRBJ2-2; D remains unclear. The CDR3 extends over 15 amino acids. Trimming removed 5 bases from V and 3 bases from J, with 13 bases in between.

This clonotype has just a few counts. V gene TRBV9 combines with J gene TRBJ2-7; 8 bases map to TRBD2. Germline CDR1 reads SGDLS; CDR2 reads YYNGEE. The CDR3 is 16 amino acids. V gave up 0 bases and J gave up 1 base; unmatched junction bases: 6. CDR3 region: CASSVGISGVSYEQYF. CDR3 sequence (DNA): TGTGCCAGCAGCGTAGGGATTAGCGGGGTTTCCTACGAGCAGTACTTC.

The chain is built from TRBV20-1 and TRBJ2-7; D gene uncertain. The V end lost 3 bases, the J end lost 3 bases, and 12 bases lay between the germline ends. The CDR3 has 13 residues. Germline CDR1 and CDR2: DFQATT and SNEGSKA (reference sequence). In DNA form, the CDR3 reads TGCAGTGCTAGCTTGCCCCCCTTCTACGAGCAGTACTTC. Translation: CSASLPPFYEQYF.

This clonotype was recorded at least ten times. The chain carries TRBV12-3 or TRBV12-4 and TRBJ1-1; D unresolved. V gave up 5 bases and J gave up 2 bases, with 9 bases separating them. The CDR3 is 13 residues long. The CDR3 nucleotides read TGTGCCAGCAGTCTACGTCTAAACACTGAAGCTTTCTTT. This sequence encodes CASSLRLNTEAFF.

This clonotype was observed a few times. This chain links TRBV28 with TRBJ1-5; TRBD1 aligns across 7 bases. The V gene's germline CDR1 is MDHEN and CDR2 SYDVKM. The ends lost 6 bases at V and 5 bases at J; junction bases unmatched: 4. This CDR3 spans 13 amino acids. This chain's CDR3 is CASRTGSYQPQHF. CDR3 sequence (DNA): TGTGCCAGCAGGACAGGGTCTTATCAGCCCCAGCATTTT.

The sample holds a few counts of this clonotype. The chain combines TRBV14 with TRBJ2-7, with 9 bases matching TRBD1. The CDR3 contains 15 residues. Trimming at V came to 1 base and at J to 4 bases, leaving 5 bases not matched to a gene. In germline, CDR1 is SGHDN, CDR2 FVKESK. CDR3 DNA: TGTGCCAGCAGCCAAGGGACAGGGGAGAGGTACGAGCAGTACTTC. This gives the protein CASSQGTGERYEQYF.

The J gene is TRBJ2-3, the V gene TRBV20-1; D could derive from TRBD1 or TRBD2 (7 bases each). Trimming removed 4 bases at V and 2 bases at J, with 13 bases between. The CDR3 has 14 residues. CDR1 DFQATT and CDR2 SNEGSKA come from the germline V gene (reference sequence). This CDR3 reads CSATGGGNTDTQYF. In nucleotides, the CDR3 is TGCAGTGCTACAGGGGGAGGGAACACAGATACGCAGTATTTT.

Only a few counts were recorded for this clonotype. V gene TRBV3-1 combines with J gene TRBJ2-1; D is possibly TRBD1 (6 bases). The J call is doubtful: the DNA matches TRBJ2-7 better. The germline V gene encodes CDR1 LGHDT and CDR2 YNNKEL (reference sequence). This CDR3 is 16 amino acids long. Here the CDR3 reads CASSEGPGAGYYEQYF. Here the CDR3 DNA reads TGTGCCAGCAGCGAGGGCCCAGGGGCAGGGTACTACGAGCAGTACTTC.

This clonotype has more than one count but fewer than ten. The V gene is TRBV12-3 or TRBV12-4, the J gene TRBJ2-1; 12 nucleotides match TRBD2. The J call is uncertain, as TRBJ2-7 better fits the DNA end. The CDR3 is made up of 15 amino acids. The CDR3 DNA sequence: TGTGCCAGCAGCCTTGAGACTAGCGGGAGCCACGAGCAGTACTTC. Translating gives CASSLETSGSHEQYF.

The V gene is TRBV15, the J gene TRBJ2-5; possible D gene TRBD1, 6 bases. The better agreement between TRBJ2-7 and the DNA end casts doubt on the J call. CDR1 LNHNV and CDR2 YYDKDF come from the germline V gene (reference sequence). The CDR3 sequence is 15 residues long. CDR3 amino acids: CATSTYTGFRGEQYF. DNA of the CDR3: TGTGCCACCAGCACCTACACAGGGTTTCGAGGCGAGCAGTACTTC.

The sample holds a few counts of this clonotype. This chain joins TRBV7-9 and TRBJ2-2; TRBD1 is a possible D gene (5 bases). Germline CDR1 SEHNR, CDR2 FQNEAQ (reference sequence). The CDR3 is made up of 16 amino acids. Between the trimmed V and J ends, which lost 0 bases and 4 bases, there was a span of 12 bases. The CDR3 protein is CASSLAVGLGTGELFF. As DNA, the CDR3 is TGTGCCAGCAGCTTAGCGGTGGGGCTAGGCACCGGGGAGCTGTTTTTT.

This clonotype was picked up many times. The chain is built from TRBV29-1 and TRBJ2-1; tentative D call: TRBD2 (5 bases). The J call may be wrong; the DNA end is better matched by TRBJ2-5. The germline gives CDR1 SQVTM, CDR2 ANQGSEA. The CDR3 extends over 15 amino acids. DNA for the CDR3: TGCAGCGTAGAAAGGCTAGCTTCTGTCCAAGAGACCCAGTACTTC. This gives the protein CSVERLASVQETQYF.

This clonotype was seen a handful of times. This CDR3 reads CASSLGTVPSYGYTF. Here the CDR3 DNA reads TGTGCCAGCAGCCTAGGGACGGTACCTAGCTATGGCTACACCTTC. The J gene is TRBJ1-2, the V gene TRBV28, with a tentative D call TRBD1 (5 bases). Trimming took 6 bases from V and 4 from J, leaving 18 bases between them. CDR3 length: 15 amino acids. CDR1 is MDHEN, CDR2 SYDVKM, per germline.

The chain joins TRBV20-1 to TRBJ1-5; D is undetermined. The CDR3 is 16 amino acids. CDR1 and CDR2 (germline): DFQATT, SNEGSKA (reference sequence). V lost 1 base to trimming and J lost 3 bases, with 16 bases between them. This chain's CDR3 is CSARVAGLKPNQPQHF. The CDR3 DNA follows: TGCAGTGCTAGAGTGGCAGGATTAAAGCCCAATCAGCCCCAGCATTTT.

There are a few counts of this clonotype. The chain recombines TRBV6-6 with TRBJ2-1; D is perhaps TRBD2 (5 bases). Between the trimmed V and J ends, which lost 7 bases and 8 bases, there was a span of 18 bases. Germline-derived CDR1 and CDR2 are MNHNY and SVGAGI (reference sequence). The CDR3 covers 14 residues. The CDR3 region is CASILEGIVHEQFF. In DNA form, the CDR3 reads TGTGCCAGCATTCTCGAGGGTATTGTCCATGAGCAGTTCTTC.

This chain's CDR3 is CASSELGPNTEAFF. CDR3 DNA sequence: TGTGCCAGCAGTGAACTGGGTCCGAACACTGAAGCTTTCTTT. The gene calls are TRBV6-1 and TRBJ1-1; D is uncertain. Germline values: CDR1 MNHNS, CDR2 SASEGT. Trimming shortened V by 2 bases and J by 1 base, and 8 bases separated the two germline ends. The CDR3 is 14 amino acids.

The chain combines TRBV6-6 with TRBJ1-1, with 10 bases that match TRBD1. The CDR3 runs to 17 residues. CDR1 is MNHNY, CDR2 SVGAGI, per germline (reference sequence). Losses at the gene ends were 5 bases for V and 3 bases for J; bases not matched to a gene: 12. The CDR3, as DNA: TGTGCCAGCAGTCCCCTACCGGGACAGGGGACGCACACTGAAGCTTTCTTT. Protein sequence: CASSPLPGQGTHTEAFF.